This T cell receptor (beta chain) was sequenced for a study of T cell responses to AZD1222 COVID-19 vaccine. Using immunoSEQ multiplex PCR, the repertoire was profiled, and TCRdb retains in-frame clones only, with some absent. The sample consists of some 120,000 clones, approximately 90% of them appearing once. General observations from the study: The sample set comprised mostly white British donors with more females, and clonal diversity was possibly underestimated.

The CDR3 has 13 residues. The V end lost 5 bases, the J end lost 6 bases, and 11 bases lay between the germline ends. Germline lookup yields CDR1 SGHTA and CDR2 FQGNSA. This clone is a singleton in its sample. As yet, its antigen is unknown. The sample here was peripheral blood, taken on day 0 of MenACWY control vaccination. The V gene is TRBV7-2, the J gene TRBJ1-5; D unresolved. The clonotype was recovered from an adult in good health. CDR3 nucleotides: TGTGCCAGCAGCGCCTTCCGCGGTCAGCCCCAGCATTTT. Its protein product is CASSAFRGQPQHF.